This passage covers 6 T cell receptor beta chains from one sample sequenced in a study of shared clonotypes between healthy human individuals (dated by TCRdb to the early 2020s). CD8 naive samples were CD45RO-negative cells positively selected for CCR7, giving a CD45RA+CCR7+ population that excluded TemRA cells. Libraries were prepared through the immunoSEQ multiplex PCR assay. Sourced from immuneACCESS, this table was stored by TCRdb with only in-frame sequences that have V and J called. A share of the clones is absent; for the studies checked, an unresolved V gene accounts for under half, and the remainder has no known explanation. The sample table lists over 800,000 clones, about 91% of them with a count of one. Together, the top ten hold around 24% of the sample. Material for sequencing was naive CD8+ T cells sorted from blood. The sample's cell subset or site, from its label and the paper: CD45RA+CCR7+. These receptor sequences come from a man aged 25 to 40 in good health.

This chain links TRBV6-1 with TRBJ2-7, with 8 positions matching TRBD1. The V and J ends lost 9 bases and 4 bases, in that order; junction bases with no gene match: 11. This CDR3 contains 14 residues. The V gene's germline CDR1 is MNHNS and CDR2 SASEGT. CDR3 bases: TGTGCCAGTACTATGAGACAGGGGTGGTACGAGCAGTACTTC. Its protein is CASTMRQGWYEQYF.

This chain links TRBV27 with TRBJ2-3, with D hard to call. This CDR3 has 13 amino acids. Trimming removed 0 bases at V and 6 bases at J, with 7 bases between. The germline V gene has CDR1 MNHEY and CDR2 SMNVEV (reference sequence). The CDR3, as DNA: TGTGCCAGCAGTTTATCGGCTTTGGATACGCAGTATTTT. Protein: CASSLSALDTQYF.

J is TRBJ2-7 and V is TRBV4-3; no reliable D call. V was trimmed by 0 bases and J by 6 bases, leaving 9 bases between them. Germline V gene sequence: CDR1 LGHNA, CDR2 YSLEER. The CDR3 covers 13 residues. CDR3 protein: CASSQDSGTEQYF. CDR3 bases: TGCGCCAGCAGCCAAGATTCCGGCACCGAGCAGTACTTC.

J is TRBJ1-5 and V is TRBV15; possible D gene TRBD1, 5 bases. Trimming removed 3 bases from V and 4 bases from J, with 13 bases in between. CDR3 length equals 15 residues. Germline values: CDR1 LNHNV, CDR2 YYDKDF (reference sequence). This CDR3 is CATSSPVGTNQPQHF. For the CDR3, the DNA is TGTGCCACCAGCAGTCCGGTGGGGACGAATCAGCCCCAGCATTTT.

This clone was picked up one time. J is TRBJ2-7 and V is TRBV10-3, with 9 bases identical to TRBD1. The CDR3 is 16 residues long. V was clipped by 6 bases and J by 2 bases; unmatched bases: 11. The germline CDR1 and CDR2 sequences are ENHRY and SYGVKD. The chain's CDR3 is CAISTGGQGITYEQYF. The CDR3 region has the DNA TGTGCCATCAGCACGGGAGGACAGGGGATAACCTACGAGCAGTACTTC.

V gene TRBV23-1 combines with J gene TRBJ2-7, with D perhaps matching TRBD2 (6 bases). TRBV23-1 belongs to the ORF category, with a function that is uncertain. The CDR3 has 11 amino acids. The V end lost 4 bases, the J end lost 7 bases, and 8 bases lay between the germline ends. The CDR3 sequence: CASSRREEQYF. CDR3 DNA: TGCGCCAGCAGTCGGAGGGAGGAGCAGTACTTC.